The source of this T cell receptor (beta chain) is a study of cytomegalovirus exposure and HLA in healthy donors. Findings and limits, study-wide: Sequencing artifact likely explains a cluster of highly shared sequence variants.

Looked up from germline, CDR1 is LGHNA and CDR2 is YSLEER. CDR3 length: 15 residues. Losses at the gene ends were 0 bases for V and 5 bases for J; bases not matched to a gene: 6. The PCR employed 60 Vbeta primers together with 13 Jbeta primers. Clones were read by immunoSEQ multiplex PCR, and TCRdb kept only the in-frame ones, dropping some. The repertoire includes some 52,000 clones, 73% of them detected once, and roughly 3% sits in the top ten. A word on this clone: Its antigen is unidentified.

The TCR was taken from a young man in good health and CMV-seronegative. V gene TRBV4-3 combines with J gene TRBJ2-7, with 8 bases that match TRBD2. The sample comprised PBMCs. DNA for the CDR3: TGCGCCAGCAGCCAAGAGGGCGCGGGAGGTGACGAGCAGTACTTC. Its protein product is CASSQEGAGGDEQYF.